The clone carrying this TCR beta chain turned up a few times. Its antigen is currently unknown. Trimming pared 0 bases from V and 0 bases from J, leaving 9 bases between. The germline V gene has CDR1 SGHRS and CDR2 YFSETQ. The CDR3 spans 15 residues. The data were obtained in a study of long-term antiretroviral therapy in people with HIV. The study's findings and limits: Pre-ART expanded clones dominated the repertoire at every time point. Possibly under older ART regimens, blood was drawn between the mid-2000s and the late 2010s.

Investigators performed immunoSEQ version v3.0 at survey level. Using immunoSEQ multiplex PCR, the repertoire was profiled, and TCRdb retains in-frame clones only, with some absent. The top ten hold roughly 3.1% of the sample, which has approximately 35,000 clones, roughly three quarters seen once. The V gene is TRBV5-1, the J gene TRBJ1-2; no definite D call. The TCR sequence derives from a man aged 18 to 35 with HIV. The sequenced sample was unsorted PBMCs, obtained 1.9 years after starting antiretroviral therapy. The CDR3 DNA reads as TGCGCCAGCAGCTTGGTGCAGAGCGCTAACTATGGCTACACCTTC. This translates into CASSLVQSANYGYTF. Drawing the rest from reference TRBV5-1 and TRBJ1-2, the complete variable domain is KAGVTQTPRYLIKTRGQQVTLSCSPISGHRSVSWYQQTPGQGLQFLFEYFSETQRNKGNFPGRFSGRQFSNSRSEMNVSTLELGDSALYLCASSLVQSANYGYTFGSGTRLTVV.